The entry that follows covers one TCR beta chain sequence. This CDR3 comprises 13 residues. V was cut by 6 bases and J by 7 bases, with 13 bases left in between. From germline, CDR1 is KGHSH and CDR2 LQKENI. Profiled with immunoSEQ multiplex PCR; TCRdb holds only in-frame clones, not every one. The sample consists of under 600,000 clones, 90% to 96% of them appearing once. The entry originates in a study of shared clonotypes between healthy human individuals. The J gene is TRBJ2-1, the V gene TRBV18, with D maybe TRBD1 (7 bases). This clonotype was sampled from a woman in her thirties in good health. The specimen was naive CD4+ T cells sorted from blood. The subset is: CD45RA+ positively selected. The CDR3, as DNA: TGTGCCAGCTCGGCGGGACAGATTAATGAGCAGTTCTTC. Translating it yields CASSAGQINEQFF. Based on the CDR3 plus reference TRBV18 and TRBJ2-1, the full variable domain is NAGVMQNPRHLVRRRGQEARLRCSPMKGHSHVYWYRQLPEEGLKFMVYLQKENIIDESGMPKERFSAEFPKEGPSILRIQQVVRGDSAAYFCASSAGQINEQFFGPGTRLTVL.